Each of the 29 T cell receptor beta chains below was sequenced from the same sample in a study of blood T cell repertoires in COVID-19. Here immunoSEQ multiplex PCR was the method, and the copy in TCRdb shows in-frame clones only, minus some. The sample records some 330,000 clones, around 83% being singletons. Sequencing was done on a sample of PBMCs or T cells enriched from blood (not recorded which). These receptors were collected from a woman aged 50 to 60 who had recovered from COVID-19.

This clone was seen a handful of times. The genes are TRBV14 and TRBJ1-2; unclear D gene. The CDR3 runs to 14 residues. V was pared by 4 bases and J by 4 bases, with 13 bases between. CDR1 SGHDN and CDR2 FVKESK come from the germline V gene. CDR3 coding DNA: TGTGCCAGCAGCCCTGAACGGAGACGCTATGGCTACACCTTC. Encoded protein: CASSPERRRYGYTF.

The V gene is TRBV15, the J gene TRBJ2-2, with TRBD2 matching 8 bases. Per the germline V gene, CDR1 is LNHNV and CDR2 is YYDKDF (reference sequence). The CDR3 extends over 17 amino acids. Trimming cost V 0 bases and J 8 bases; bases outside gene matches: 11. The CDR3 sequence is CATSRDLGGRRQGELFF. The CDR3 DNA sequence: TGTGCCACCAGCAGAGATCTAGGCGGGAGGAGACAGGGGGAGCTGTTTTTT.

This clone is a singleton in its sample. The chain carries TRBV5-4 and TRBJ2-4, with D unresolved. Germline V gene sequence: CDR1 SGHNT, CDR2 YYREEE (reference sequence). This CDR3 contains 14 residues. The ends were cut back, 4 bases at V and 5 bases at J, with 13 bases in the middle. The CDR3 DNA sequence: TGTGCCAGCAGCCCCTCTGGGCCTCAAAACATTCAGTACTTC. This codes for CASSPSGPQNIQYF.

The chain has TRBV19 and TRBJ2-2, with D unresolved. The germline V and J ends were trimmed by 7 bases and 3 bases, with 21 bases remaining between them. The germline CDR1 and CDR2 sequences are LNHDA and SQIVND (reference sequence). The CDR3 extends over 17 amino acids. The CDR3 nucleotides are TGTGCCAGTAATTCCCCCTCTTTCCCAGAGGACACCGGGGAGCTGTTTTTT. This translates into CASNSPSFPEDTGELFF.

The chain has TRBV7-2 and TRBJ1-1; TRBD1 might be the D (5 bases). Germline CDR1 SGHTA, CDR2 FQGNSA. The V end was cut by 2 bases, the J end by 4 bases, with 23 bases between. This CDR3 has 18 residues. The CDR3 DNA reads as TGTGCCAGCAGCTTAAGTGGCCAGGGCCTTAACCTGATCACTGAAGCTTTCTTT. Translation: CASSLSGQGLNLITEAFF.

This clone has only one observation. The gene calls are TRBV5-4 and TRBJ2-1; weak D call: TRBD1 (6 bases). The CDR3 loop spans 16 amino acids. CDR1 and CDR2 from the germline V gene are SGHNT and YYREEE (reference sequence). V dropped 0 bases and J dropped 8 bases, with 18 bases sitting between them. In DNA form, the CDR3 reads TGTGCCAGCAGCTTGGGGTGGGACATTTCGGACCATGAGCAGTTCTTC. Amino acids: CASSLGWDISDHEQFF.

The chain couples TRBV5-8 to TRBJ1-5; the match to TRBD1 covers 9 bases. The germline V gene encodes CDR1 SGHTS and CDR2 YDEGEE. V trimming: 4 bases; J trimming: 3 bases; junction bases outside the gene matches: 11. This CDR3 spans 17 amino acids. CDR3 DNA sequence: TGTGCCAGCAGCAACCCCGGACAGGGGATAAACAATCAGCCCCAGCATTTT. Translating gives CASSNPGQGINNQPQHF.

The CDR3 DNA reads as TGTGCCAGCAGCCCCCATATAACGTCCGGGGGGGCCACAGATACGCAGTATTTT. It yields the protein CASSPHITSGGATDTQYF. The V gene is TRBV4-2, the J gene TRBJ2-3; TRBD2 agrees at 8 bases. V lost 4 bases and J lost 2; bases outside the gene matches: 14. Germline CDR1 and CDR2: LGHNA and YNFKEQ. The CDR3 has 18 amino acids.

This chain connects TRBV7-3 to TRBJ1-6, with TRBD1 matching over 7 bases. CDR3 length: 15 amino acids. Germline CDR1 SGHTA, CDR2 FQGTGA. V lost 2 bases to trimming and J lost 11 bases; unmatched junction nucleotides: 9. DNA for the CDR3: TGTGCCAGCAGCTTAGATTCAGGGGGATGGACACCCCTCCACTTT. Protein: CASSLDSGGWTPLHF.

DNA for the CDR3: TGTGCCAGCAGCTCCAGACTAGCGGGGAACACCGGGGAGCTGTTTTTT. This codes for CASSSRLAGNTGELFF. The chain is built from TRBV7-9 and TRBJ2-2; 10 bases align to TRBD2. V was pared by 4 bases and J by 1 base, with 3 bases of the junction left unmatched. There are 16 residues in the CDR3. CDR1 and CDR2 (germline): SEHNR, FQNEAQ (reference sequence).

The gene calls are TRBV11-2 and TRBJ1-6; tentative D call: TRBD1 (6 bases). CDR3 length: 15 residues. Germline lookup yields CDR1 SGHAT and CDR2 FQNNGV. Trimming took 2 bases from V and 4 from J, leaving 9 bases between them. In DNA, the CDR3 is TGTGCCAGCAGCTTACAGGACAGATATAATTCACCCCTCCACTTT. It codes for CASSLQDRYNSPLHF.

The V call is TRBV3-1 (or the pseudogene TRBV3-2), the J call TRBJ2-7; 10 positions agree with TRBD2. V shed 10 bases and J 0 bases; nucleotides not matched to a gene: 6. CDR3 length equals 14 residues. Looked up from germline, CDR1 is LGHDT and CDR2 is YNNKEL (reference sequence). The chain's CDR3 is CATRASGGSYEQYF. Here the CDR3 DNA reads TGTGCCACTCGGGCTAGCGGGGGCTCCTACGAGCAGTACTTC.

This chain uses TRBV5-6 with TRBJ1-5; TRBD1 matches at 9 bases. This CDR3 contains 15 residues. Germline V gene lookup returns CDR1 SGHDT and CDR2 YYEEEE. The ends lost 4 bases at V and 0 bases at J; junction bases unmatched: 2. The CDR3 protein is CASSKGQGSNQPQHF. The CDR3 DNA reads TGTGCCAGCAGCAAGGGACAGGGTAGCAATCAGCCCCAGCATTTT.

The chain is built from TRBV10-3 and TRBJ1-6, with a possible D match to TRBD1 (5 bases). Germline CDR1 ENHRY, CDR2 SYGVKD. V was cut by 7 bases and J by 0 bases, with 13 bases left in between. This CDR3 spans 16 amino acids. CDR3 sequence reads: CAIKQGDSSYNSPLHF. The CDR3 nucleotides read TGTGCCATCAAGCAAGGGGATAGCTCCTATAATTCACCCCTCCACTTT.

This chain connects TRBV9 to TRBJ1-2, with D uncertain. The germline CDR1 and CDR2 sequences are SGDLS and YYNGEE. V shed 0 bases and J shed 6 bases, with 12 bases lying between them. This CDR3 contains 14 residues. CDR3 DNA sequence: TGTGCCAGCAGCGTAGGTCTCAGGCTGGATGGCTACACCTTC. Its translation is CASSVGLRLDGYTF.

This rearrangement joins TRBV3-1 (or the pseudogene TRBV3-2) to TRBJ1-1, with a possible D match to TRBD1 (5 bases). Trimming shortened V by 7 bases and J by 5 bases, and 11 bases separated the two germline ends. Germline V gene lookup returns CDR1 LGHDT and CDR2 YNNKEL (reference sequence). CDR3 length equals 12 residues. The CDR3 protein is CASTTGGTEAFF. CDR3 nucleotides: TGTGCCAGCACCACGGGGGGTACTGAAGCTTTCTTT.

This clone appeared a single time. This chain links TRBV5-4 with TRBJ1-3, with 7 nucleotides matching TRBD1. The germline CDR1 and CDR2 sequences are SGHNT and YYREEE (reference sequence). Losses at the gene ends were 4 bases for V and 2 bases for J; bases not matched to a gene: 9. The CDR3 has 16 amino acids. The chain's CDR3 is CASSPSYGTAGNTIYF. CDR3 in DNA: TGTGCCAGCAGCCCGAGTTACGGGACAGCTGGAAACACCATATATTTT.

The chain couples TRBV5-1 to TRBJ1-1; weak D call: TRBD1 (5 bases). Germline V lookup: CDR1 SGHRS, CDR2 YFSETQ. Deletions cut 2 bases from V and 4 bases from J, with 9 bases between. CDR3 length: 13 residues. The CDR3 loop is CASSLTQGTEAFF. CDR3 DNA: TGCGCCAGCAGCTTAACCCAGGGCACTGAAGCTTTCTTT.

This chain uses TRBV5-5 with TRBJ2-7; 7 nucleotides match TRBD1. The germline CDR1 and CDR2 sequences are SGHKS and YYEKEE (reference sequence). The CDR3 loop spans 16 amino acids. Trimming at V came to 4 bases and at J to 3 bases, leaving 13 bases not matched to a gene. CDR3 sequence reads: CASSRLLRDRIYEQYF. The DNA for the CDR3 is TGTGCCAGCAGCCGGCTGCTCCGGGACAGAATCTACGAGCAGTACTTC. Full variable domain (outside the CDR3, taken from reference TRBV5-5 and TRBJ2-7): DAGVTQSPTHLIKTRGQQVTLRCSPISGHKSVSWYQQVLGQGPQFIFQYYEKEERGRGNFPDRFSARQFPNYSSELNVNALLLGDSALYLCASSRLLRDRIYEQYFGPGTRLTVT.

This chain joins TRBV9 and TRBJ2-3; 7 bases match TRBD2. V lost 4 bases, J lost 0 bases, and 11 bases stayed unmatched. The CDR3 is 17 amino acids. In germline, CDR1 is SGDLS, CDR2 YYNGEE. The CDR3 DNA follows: TGTGCCAGCAGCACTCCAAGGGCGGGAGAGAGCACAGATACGCAGTATTTT. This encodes CASSTPRAGESTDTQYF.

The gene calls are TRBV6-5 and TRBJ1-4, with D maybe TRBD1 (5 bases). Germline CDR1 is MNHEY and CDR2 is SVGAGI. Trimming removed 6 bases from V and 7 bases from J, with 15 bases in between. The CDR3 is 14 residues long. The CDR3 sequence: CASRPLGASEKLFF. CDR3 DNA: TGTGCCAGCAGGCCTTTAGGGGCCAGTGAAAAACTGTTTTTT.

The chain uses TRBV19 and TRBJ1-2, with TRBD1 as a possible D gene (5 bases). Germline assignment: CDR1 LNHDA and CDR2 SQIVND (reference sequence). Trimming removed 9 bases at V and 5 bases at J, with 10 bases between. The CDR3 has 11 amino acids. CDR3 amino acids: CASGGNYGYTF. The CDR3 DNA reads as TGTGCCAGCGGGGGTAATTATGGCTACACCTTC.

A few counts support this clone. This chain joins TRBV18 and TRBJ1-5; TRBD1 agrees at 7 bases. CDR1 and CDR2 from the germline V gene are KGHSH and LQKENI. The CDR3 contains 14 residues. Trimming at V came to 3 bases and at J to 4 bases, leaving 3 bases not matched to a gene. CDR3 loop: CASSPDRVNQPQHF. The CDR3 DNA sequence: TGTGCCAGCTCACCCGACAGGGTGAATCAGCCCCAGCATTTT.

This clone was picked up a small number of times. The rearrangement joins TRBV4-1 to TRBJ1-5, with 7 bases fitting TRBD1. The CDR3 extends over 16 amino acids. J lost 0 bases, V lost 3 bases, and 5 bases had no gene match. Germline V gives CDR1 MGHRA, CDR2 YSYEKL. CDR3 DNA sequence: TGCGCCAGCAGCCACAAACAGGGGAATAGCAATCAGCCCCAGCATTTT. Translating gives CASSHKQGNSNQPQHF.

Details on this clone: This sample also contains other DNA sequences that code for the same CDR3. CDR3 bases: TGTGCCAGCTCCCCCAGGGGGGATACTGAAGCTTTCTTT. Amino acids: CASSPRGDTEAFF. The rearrangement uses TRBV18 and TRBJ1-1; TRBD1 agrees at 7 bases. Germline values: CDR1 KGHSH, CDR2 LQKENI. V shed 6 bases and J 5 bases; nucleotides not matched to a gene: 6. The CDR3 runs 13 residues.

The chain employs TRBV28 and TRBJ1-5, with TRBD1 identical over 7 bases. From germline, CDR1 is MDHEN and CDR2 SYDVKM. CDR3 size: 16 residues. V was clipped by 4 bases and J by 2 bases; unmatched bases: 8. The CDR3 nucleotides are TGTGCCAGCAGTTCAAGTCGACAGGGAGGCAATCAGCCCCAGCATTTT. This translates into CASSSSRQGGNQPQHF.

This CDR3 reads CASSLDQGQNSGYTF. The CDR3 DNA sequence: TGCGCCAGCAGCCTGGATCAGGGACAGAATTCTGGCTACACCTTC. The rearrangement joins TRBV4-1 to TRBJ1-2, with 7 bases aligning to TRBD1. The germline V gene has CDR1 MGHRA and CDR2 YSYEKL. This CDR3 is 15 amino acids long. J was trimmed by 7 bases and V by 4 bases; bases with no gene match: 12.

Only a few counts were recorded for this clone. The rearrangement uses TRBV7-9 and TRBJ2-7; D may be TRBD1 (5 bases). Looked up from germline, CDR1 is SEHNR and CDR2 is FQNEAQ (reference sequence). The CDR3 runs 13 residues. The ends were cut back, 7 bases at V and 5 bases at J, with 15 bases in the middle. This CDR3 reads CASTSRVGDEQYF. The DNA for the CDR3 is TGTGCCAGCACCAGCAGGGTAGGAGACGAGCAGTACTTC.

The CDR3 here is CASSSADTQYF. As DNA, the CDR3 is TGTGCCAGTAGTTCGGCAGATACGCAGTATTTT. The chain has TRBV19 and TRBJ2-3; unclear D gene. The CDR3 has 11 amino acids. Trimming took 5 bases from V and 4 from J, leaving 4 bases between them. Germline CDR1 and CDR2: LNHDA and SQIVND (reference sequence).